The 17 T cell receptor beta chains below come from one sample, sequenced in a study of blood T cell repertoires in COVID-19. TCRdb's copy holds only in-frame clones and misses some; the assay was immunoSEQ multiplex PCR. The sample contains 200,000 or so clones, approximately 90% of which appear only once. Input material: peripheral blood. Source of these receptors: a woman aged 40 to 50 who had recovered from COVID-19.

This chain links TRBV5-1 with TRBJ2-1; no clear D. Germline V gene data show CDR1 as SGHRS and CDR2 as YFSETQ. CDR3 size: 12 residues. Between the trimmed V and J ends, which lost 0 bases and 8 bases, there was a span of 6 bases. The CDR3 loop is CASSLVFDEQFF. The CDR3 DNA sequence: TGCGCCAGCAGCTTGGTTTTCGATGAGCAGTTCTTC.

The J gene is TRBJ2-7, the V gene TRBV6-1, with TRBD1 as a possible D gene (6 bases). V was clipped by 2 bases and J by 6 bases, with 11 bases between them. The CDR3 runs 13 residues. Germline V gene sequence: CDR1 MNHNS, CDR2 SASEGT. The CDR3 DNA sequence: TGTGCCAGCAGTGAAACAGGGCTGGGCGAGCAGTACTTC. Amino acid sequence: CASSETGLGEQYF.

This clone was counted a few times. In DNA, the CDR3 is TGTGCCAGCACTCTTGGGCGCGACTATGGCTACACCTTC. Translation: CASTLGRDYGYTF. This chain links TRBV3-1 (or the pseudogene TRBV3-2) with TRBJ1-2, with D unclear. Trimming shortened V by 7 bases and J by 3 bases, and 12 bases separated the two germline ends. Germline V gives CDR1 LGHDT, CDR2 YNNKEL (reference sequence). There are 13 residues in the CDR3.

The chain employs TRBV5-3 and TRBJ1-1, with 9 bases aligning to TRBD1. TRBV5-3 is labeled an ORF, and its function is uncertain. J lost 7 bases, V lost 4 bases, and 17 bases had no gene match. This CDR3 is built from 17 residues. CDR3 protein: CARSTTGTGTGRYEAFF. The CDR3 nucleotides read TGTGCCAGAAGCACGACCGGCACCGGGACAGGGAGATATGAAGCTTTCTTT.

This clone was counted a single time. The CDR3: CASSLGGGQETQYF. The CDR3 DNA sequence: TGTGCCAGCAGCTTGGGAGGGGGCCAAGAGACCCAGTACTTC. The V gene is TRBV5-4, the J gene TRBJ2-5, with D possibly matching TRBD1 (6 bases). Trimming removed 0 bases from V and 1 base from J, with 7 bases in between. The CDR3 totals 14 residues. Germline V gene lookup returns CDR1 SGHNT and CDR2 YYREEE (reference sequence).

This clone was picked up one time. V and J are TRBV25-1 and TRBJ2-5, with 7 bases lining up with TRBD2. The junction had 17 bases not matched to a gene; V was cut back by 2 bases and J by 5 bases. The CDR3 has 18 amino acids. Looked up from germline, CDR1 is MGHDK and CDR2 is SYGVNS. For the CDR3, the DNA is TGTGCCAGCAGTGAAACCCCCCCTATGGGCGGAGCGGGGGAGACCCAGTACTTC. It codes for CASSETPPMGGAGETQYF.

This rearrangement joins TRBV5-6 to TRBJ2-2, with D perhaps matching TRBD1 (5 bases). Trimming removed 4 bases from V and 5 bases from J, with 21 bases in between. The CDR3 loop spans 17 amino acids. In germline, CDR1 is SGHDT, CDR2 YYEEEE. The DNA for the CDR3 is TGTGCCAGCAGCCCCGGACACGAATCGCGTCCTACCGGGGAGCTGTTTTTT. Its translation is CASSPGHESRPTGELFF. Full variable domain (rest looked up from reference TRBV5-6 and TRBJ2-2): DAGVTQSPTHLIKTRGQQVTLRCSPKSGHDTVSWYQQALGQGPQFIFQYYEEEERQRGNFPDRFSGHQFPNYSSELNVNALLLGDSALYLCASSPGHESRPTGELFFGEGSRLTVL.

This chain connects TRBV28 to TRBJ2-1; 8 bases fit TRBD2. Germline CDR1 reads MDHEN; CDR2 reads SYDVKM. This CDR3 spans 15 amino acids. V gave up 6 bases and J gave up 5 bases; unmatched junction bases: 9. CDR3 in amino acids: CASSFPGLGNNEQFF. The CDR3 DNA reads as TGTGCCAGCAGCTTCCCGGGACTAGGAAACAATGAGCAGTTCTTC. Using reference TRBV28 and TRBJ2-1 for the parts outside the CDR3, the full variable domain is DVKVTQSSRYLVKRTGEKVFLECVQDMDHENMFWYRQDPGLGLRLIYFSYDVKMKEKGDIPEGYSVSREKKERFSLILESASTNQTSMYLCASSFPGLGNNEQFFGPGTRLTVL.

The V gene is TRBV6-1, the J gene TRBJ1-1; no clear D. The CDR3 contains 15 residues. Germline V gene data show CDR1 as MNHNS and CDR2 as SASEGT. V dropped 1 base and J dropped 2 bases, with 11 bases sitting between them. For the CDR3, the DNA is TGTGCCAGCAGTGAAGGTGTTCGGGGAAACACTGAAGCTTTCTTT. Its protein is CASSEGVRGNTEAFF.

Here the CDR3 reads CASSANRGRAETQYF. In DNA form, the CDR3 reads TGTGCCAGCAGCGCCAACAGGGGGCGGGCTGAGACCCAGTACTTC. This sequence joins TRBV7-2 and TRBJ2-5; 9 nucleotides align to TRBD1. Germline values: CDR1 SGHTA, CDR2 FQGNSA. V shed 5 bases and J 5 bases; nucleotides not matched to a gene: 9. CDR3 length equals 15 residues.

The V gene is TRBV7-9, the J gene TRBJ2-2, with a tentative D call TRBD1 (6 bases). Germline V gene lookup returns CDR1 SEHNR and CDR2 FQNEAQ (reference sequence). CDR3 length equals 15 residues. The V and J ends lost 3 bases and 7 bases respectively, with 15 bases between them. As DNA, the CDR3 is TGTGCCAGCAGCTTTGGCTCAGGGGTCGGCGGGGAGCTGTTTTTT. Translation gives CASSFGSGVGGELFF.

This sequence joins TRBV19 and TRBJ2-6, with D unclear. The germline V gene has CDR1 LNHDA and CDR2 SQIVND (reference sequence). V lost 3 bases and J lost 1, with 7 bases in between. CDR3 length: 15 amino acids. This chain's CDR3 is CASSMRTSGANVLTF. Written as DNA, the CDR3 is TGTGCCAGTAGTATGAGAACGTCTGGGGCCAACGTCCTGACTTTC.

In the case of this clone: An end of the junction differs from the germline gene, which may be a read error. The V and J genes are TRBV29-1 and TRBJ2-1; D is uncertain. The CDR3 sequence is 11 residues long. Germline assignment: CDR1 SQVTM and CDR2 ANQGSEA. As DNA, the CDR3 is TGCAGCGTTTACTCCAACAATGAGCAGTTCTTC. Its translation: CSVYSNNEQFF.

The V call is TRBV7-2, the J call TRBJ2-1; D remains unclear. There are 16 residues in the CDR3. CDR1 and CDR2 (germline): SGHTA, FQGNSA. V dropped 0 bases and J dropped 0 bases, with 9 bases sitting between them. CDR3 sequence reads: CASSLATLSSYNEQFF. CDR3 nucleotide sequence: TGTGCCAGCAGCTTAGCAACCTTGAGCTCCTACAATGAGCAGTTCTTC. Using reference TRBV7-2 and TRBJ2-1 for the parts outside the CDR3, the full variable domain is GAGVSQSPSNKVTEKGKDVELRCDPISGHTALYWYRQSLGQGLEFLIYFQGNSAPDKSGLPSDRFSAERTGGSVSTLTIQRTQQEDSAVYLCASSLATLSSYNEQFFGPGTRLTVL.

The chain has TRBV30 and TRBJ1-2; TRBD1 might be the D (5 bases). Trimming pared 2 bases from V and 2 bases from J, leaving 15 bases between. This CDR3 has 15 residues. The germline V gene encodes CDR1 GTSNPN and CDR2 SVGIG (reference sequence). CDR3 in DNA: TGTGCCTGGAGTCCACCGGGCGGGACCAACTATGGCTACACCTTC. This translates into CAWSPPGGTNYGYTF.

This chain joins TRBV15 and TRBJ1-4; TRBD1 aligns across 7 bases. The ends lost 4 bases at V and 3 bases at J; junction bases unmatched: 5. This CDR3 contains 15 residues. CDR1 and CDR2 (germline): LNHNV, YYDKDF (reference sequence). CDR3 bases: TGTGCCACCAGCATTGACAGGGTGGCTAATGAAAAACTGTTTTTT. This codes for CATSIDRVANEKLFF. Using reference TRBV15 and TRBJ1-4 for the parts outside the CDR3, the full variable domain is DAMVIQNPRYQVTQFGKPVTLSCSQTLNHNVMYWYQQKSSQAPKLLFHYYDKDFNNEADTPDNFQSRRPNTSFCFLDIRSPGLGDTAMYLCATSIDRVANEKLFFGSGTQLSVL.

The genes are TRBV27 and TRBJ1-6; D is perhaps TRBD1 (5 bases). Trimming removed 7 bases from V and 4 bases from J, with 8 bases in between. Germline V gene data show CDR1 as MNHEY and CDR2 as SMNVEV (reference sequence). This CDR3 is built from 13 residues. DNA for the CDR3: TGTGCCAGCACACAGGTTTATAATTCACCCCTCCACTTT. Protein product: CASTQVYNSPLHF.